The 28 T cell receptor beta chains given below trace back to one sample, sequenced in a study of blood T cell repertoires in COVID-19. Assay used: immunoSEQ multiplex PCR; TCRdb lists only in-frame clones, some missing. The table records fewer than 500,000 clones, 88% of them present only once. Sequencing was done on a sample of PBMCs or T cells enriched from blood (not recorded which). The receptors were sampled from a young woman with acute COVID-19.

The chain employs TRBV18 and TRBJ2-7; D is perhaps TRBD1 (5 bases). Trimming pared 2 bases from V and 2 bases from J, leaving 10 bases between. The CDR3 is 14 residues long. From germline, CDR1 is KGHSH and CDR2 LQKENI. The CDR3 DNA sequence: TGTGCCAGCTCACCAGGGGCCCCTACCTACGAGCAGTACTTC. This translates into CASSPGAPTYEQYF.

This chain uses TRBV10-1 with TRBJ1-1, with 8 bases matching TRBD1. The CDR3 spans 14 residues. With 4 bases clipped from V and 1 base from J, the junction kept 2 bases outside the gene matches. Germline lookup yields CDR1 WNHNN and CDR2 SYGVQD (reference sequence). CDR3 DNA sequence: TGCGCCAGCAGTGGGACAGGGTCGAACACTGAAGCTTTCTTT. As protein: CASSGTGSNTEAFF.

There are a few counts of this clone. This chain links TRBV18 with TRBJ1-2, with D uncertain. Germline CDR1 reads KGHSH; CDR2 reads LQKENI. The ends were cut back, 5 bases at V and 2 bases at J, with 9 bases in the middle. CDR3 size: 13 residues. CDR3 nucleotide sequence: TGTGCCAGCTCATCTTCAGCGAACTATGGCTACACCTTC. Its translation: CASSSSANYGYTF.

This clone appeared a few times. The chain is built from TRBV2 and TRBJ1-2; D possibly corresponds to TRBD1 (6 bases). Germline assignment: CDR1 SNHLY and CDR2 FYNNEI. Trimming took 9 bases from V and 4 from J, leaving 15 bases between them. The CDR3 is 13 amino acids. The CDR3 DNA follows: TGTGCCAGTCATAACAGGGCCCTCTATGGCTACACCTTC. Its protein product is CASHNRALYGYTF. Full variable domain (rest looked up from reference TRBV2 and TRBJ1-2): EPEVTQTPSHQVTQMGQEVILRCVPISNHLYFYWYRQILGQKVEFLVSFYNNEISEKSEIFDDQFSVERPDGSNFTLKIRSTKLEDSAMYFCASHNRALYGYTFGSGTRLTVV.

The CDR3: CASSPSGGTGELFF. The CDR3 DNA reads as TGTGCCAGCAGTCCTAGTGGGGGGACCGGGGAGCTGTTTTTT. This chain connects TRBV27 to TRBJ2-2; D is possibly TRBD2 (6 bases). Trimming pared 5 bases from V and 5 bases from J, leaving 12 bases between. Germline lookup yields CDR1 MNHEY and CDR2 SMNVEV (reference sequence). CDR3 length equals 14 residues.

The CDR3 DNA reads TGCGCCAGCAGCCAAGCTGCAGGGGCTAACTATGGCTACACCTTC. It translates to CASSQAAGANYGYTF. The chain couples TRBV4-3 to TRBJ1-2; D might be TRBD1 (6 bases). In germline, CDR1 is LGHNA, CDR2 YSLEER. The V and J ends lost 1 base and 0 bases respectively, with 9 bases between them. The CDR3 extends over 15 amino acids.

The genes are TRBV27 and TRBJ1-1, with 11 nucleotides matching TRBD1. J gave up 11 bases and V 5 bases, and 7 bases lay outside the gene matches. Germline CDR1 and CDR2: MNHEY and SMNVEV (reference sequence). CDR3 length: 13 amino acids. CDR3 sequence (DNA): TGTGCCAGCAGTCCGGGACAGGGGGTAGGCGCTTTCTTT. Translating gives CASSPGQGVGAFF.

The chain is built from TRBV15 and TRBJ2-7; 7 bases line up with TRBD2. Germline V gene data show CDR1 as LNHNV and CDR2 as YYDKDF (reference sequence). The CDR3 contains 16 residues. The V and J ends lost 0 bases and 7 bases, in that order; junction bases with no gene match: 12. The CDR3 is CATSRDSLRGLGEQYF. The DNA for the CDR3 is TGTGCCACCAGCAGAGATTCTTTGCGGGGGTTGGGTGAGCAGTACTTC.

This clone was observed a few times. J is TRBJ1-1 and V is TRBV7-6; D not resolved. Germline V gene sequence: CDR1 SGHVS, CDR2 FNYEAQ. CDR3 size: 15 residues. V lost 5 bases, J lost 6 bases, and 19 bases lay in between. The CDR3 reads CASSPGWGDNAEAFF. CDR3 nucleotide sequence: TGTGCCAGCAGCCCCGGATGGGGAGACAACGCTGAAGCTTTCTTT.

This sequence joins TRBV10-3 and TRBJ2-6; D possibly corresponds to TRBD2 (6 bases). The CDR3 extends over 18 amino acids. Trimming removed 0 bases from V and 0 bases from J, with 12 bases in between. The V gene's germline CDR1 is ENHRY and CDR2 SYGVKD. The DNA for the CDR3 is TGTGCCATCAGTGAGTCAAGGGGAGGTAGCTCTGGGGCCAACGTCCTGACTTTC. Its protein product is CAISESRGGSSGANVLTF.

CDR3 region: CASSVEGSPLHF. As DNA, the CDR3 is TGTGCCAGCAGTGTAGAGGGTTCACCCCTCCACTTT. The V gene is TRBV2, the J gene TRBJ1-6; D is undetermined. V gave up 4 bases and J gave up 9 bases, with 7 bases separating them. This CDR3 contains 12 residues. The germline gives CDR1 SNHLY, CDR2 FYNNEI.

This clone has only one observation. The gene calls are TRBV11-3 and TRBJ1-1, with TRBD1 matching over 9 bases. This CDR3 comprises 15 residues. V lost 3 bases, J lost 2 bases, and 4 bases stayed unmatched. The V gene's germline CDR1 is SGHNT and CDR2 YENEEA. The CDR3 DNA reads as TGTGCCAGCAGCTTTGGACAGGGGAGAAACACTGAAGCTTTCTTT. Protein: CASSFGQGRNTEAFF.

The chain uses TRBV7-2 and TRBJ1-4; 7 bases fit TRBD1. Germline trimming cut 6 bases from V and 7 bases from J; bases unmatched to any gene: 5. The CDR3 extends over 13 amino acids. Looked up from germline, CDR1 is SGHTA and CDR2 is FQGNSA. The CDR3 nucleotides are TGTGCCAGCAGACCGAGGACAGGTGAAAAACTGTTTTTT. Its translation is CASRPRTGEKLFF.

The V call is TRBV5-1, the J call TRBJ2-3; maybe TRBD1 (6 bases). Germline CDR1 is SGHRS and CDR2 is YFSETQ. The CDR3 runs 15 residues. V was trimmed by 2 bases and J by 3 bases, leaving 13 bases between them. The chain's CDR3 is CASSFTGSWTDTQYF. The DNA of the CDR3 is TGCGCCAGCAGCTTTACAGGGTCTTGGACAGATACGCAGTATTTT.

The V call is TRBV9, the J call TRBJ2-5; perhaps TRBD1 as D (6 bases). The CDR3 contains 17 residues. The germline gives CDR1 SGDLS, CDR2 YYNGEE. V gave up 0 bases and J gave up 0 bases, with 15 bases separating them. The CDR3 bases are TGTGCCAGCAGCGTAGAGGTCGGGACACTGTACCAAGAGACCCAGTACTTC. Its protein is CASSVEVGTLYQETQYF.

The chain combines TRBV18 with TRBJ2-7, with 10 bases identical to TRBD1. The V gene's germline CDR1 is KGHSH and CDR2 LQKENI. Trimming cost V 3 bases and J 7 bases; bases outside gene matches: 6. The length of the CDR3 is 14 residues. CDR3: CASSPKGQGGEQYF. The CDR3 bases are TGTGCCAGCTCACCCAAAGGACAGGGGGGGGAGCAGTACTTC.

The DNA for the CDR3 is TGTGCCAGCAGCTCAACAGTCAGGGTTTCAGATACGCAGTATTTT. It codes for CASSSTVRVSDTQYF. The chain links TRBV9 to TRBJ2-3, with a weak D call TRBD1 (5 bases). The V end was cut by 4 bases, the J end by 4 bases, with 16 bases between. This CDR3 is built from 15 residues. CDR1 SGDLS and CDR2 YYNGEE come from the germline V gene.

This clone appeared a single time. J is TRBJ2-3 and V is TRBV5-1; the match to TRBD2 covers 7 bases. Germline V lookup: CDR1 SGHRS, CDR2 YFSETQ. CDR3 length: 14 residues. With V trimmed by 2 bases and J by 1 base, 1 base remained unmatched. This CDR3 is CASSFSGRTDTQYF. The DNA for the CDR3 is TGCGCCAGCAGCTTTAGCGGGCGCACAGATACGCAGTATTTT.

The rearrangement joins TRBV7-2 to TRBJ2-7; 8 nucleotides line up with TRBD1. CDR3 length equals 15 residues. With 1 base clipped from V and 1 base from J, the junction kept 3 bases outside the gene matches. CDR1 is SGHTA, CDR2 FQGNSA, per germline. This CDR3 is CASSLGDRRSYEQYF. The CDR3 DNA follows: TGTGCCAGCAGCTTAGGGGACAGGCGTTCCTACGAGCAGTACTTC.

This chain connects TRBV27 to TRBJ2-7, with 7 bases aligning to TRBD2. The V gene end was trimmed by 8 bases and the J gene end by 6 bases; junction bases not matched to a gene: 7. The CDR3 spans 12 residues. Germline V gene lookup returns CDR1 MNHEY and CDR2 SMNVEV (reference sequence). The CDR3 sequence is CASGDYSSEQYF. In DNA, the CDR3 is TGTGCCAGCGGGGACTACTCCAGCGAGCAGTACTTC.

The CDR3, as DNA: TGTGCCAGCAGCCAAGGGGCAGGGGCCTACGAGCAGTACTTC. This codes for CASSQGAGAYEQYF. V gene TRBV3-1 (or the pseudogene TRBV3-2) combines with J gene TRBJ2-7; tentative D call: TRBD1 (6 bases). The length of the CDR3 is 14 residues. V dropped 1 base and J dropped 2 bases, with 9 bases sitting between them. The germline CDR1 and CDR2 sequences are LGHDT and YNNKEL (reference sequence).

This sequence joins TRBV7-8 and TRBJ1-1, with 8 bases matching TRBD1. J gave up 0 bases and V 0 bases, and 9 bases lay outside the gene matches. The CDR3 is 18 residues long. The germline V gene has CDR1 SGHVS and CDR2 FQNEAQ. CDR3 sequence: CASSLALDREAMNTEAFF. For the CDR3, the DNA is TGTGCCAGCAGCTTAGCCTTGGACAGGGAGGCTATGAACACTGAAGCTTTCTTT.

The chain has TRBV3-1 (or the pseudogene TRBV3-2) and TRBJ2-5; 11 bases line up with TRBD2. CDR1 and CDR2 (germline): LGHDT, YNNKEL (reference sequence). Losses at the gene ends were 2 bases for V and 5 bases for J; bases not matched to a gene: 7. The CDR3 is made up of 16 amino acids. CDR3 bases: TGTGCCAGCAGCCAACTTACTAGCGGGGGAAGGGAGACCCAGTACTTC. This gives the protein CASSQLTSGGRETQYF.

The rearrangement joins TRBV5-1 to TRBJ1-2; 10 positions agree with TRBD1. This CDR3 region has 18 residues. Germline V gives CDR1 SGHRS, CDR2 YFSETQ. J lost 0 bases, V lost 2 bases, and 10 bases had no gene match. This CDR3 is CASSFTGQGVLANYGYTF. In DNA, the CDR3 is TGCGCCAGCAGCTTTACCGGACAGGGGGTATTAGCTAACTATGGCTACACCTTC.

V is TRBV9 and J is TRBJ1-2; D is perhaps TRBD1 (5 bases). There are 14 residues in the CDR3. Germline V gene lookup returns CDR1 SGDLS and CDR2 YYNGEE. Trimming removed 0 bases from V and 7 bases from J, with 13 bases in between. Written as DNA, the CDR3 is TGTGCCAGCAGCGTAGGGGGCCCTTGGGGTGGCTACACCTTC. Its protein is CASSVGGPWGGYTF.

The V and J genes are TRBV11-2 and TRBJ2-2, with 7 nucleotides matching TRBD1. The CDR3 is 15 residues long. Germline V gene data show CDR1 as SGHAT and CDR2 as FQNNGV. V dropped 4 bases and J dropped 1; count of bases not matched to a gene: 3. The CDR3 sequence: CASSSWTGNTGELFF. The CDR3, as DNA: TGTGCCAGCAGCTCTTGGACAGGGAACACCGGGGAGCTGTTTTTT.

The rearrangement uses TRBV2 and TRBJ1-1; D unclear. This CDR3 has 13 amino acids. Germline V gene sequence: CDR1 SNHLY, CDR2 FYNNEI. V was cut by 0 bases and J by 4 bases, with 6 bases left in between. The CDR3 sequence is CASSEAGSTEAFF. The CDR3 DNA is TGTGCCAGCAGTGAAGCAGGGAGCACTGAAGCTTTCTTT.

The chain joins TRBV9 to TRBJ2-5; D remains ambiguous. Trimming left V 4 bases short and J 3 bases short, with 13 bases between. Germline V gene data show CDR1 as SGDLS and CDR2 as YYNGEE. The CDR3 covers 14 residues. The CDR3 bases are TGTGCCAGCAGCCCCTCGAGTCAGGAAGAGACCCAGTACTTC. Translation gives CASSPSSQEETQYF.